The 23 T cell receptor beta chains given below trace back to one sample, sequenced in a study of blood T cell repertoires in COVID-19. Clones were sequenced by immunoSEQ multiplex PCR, and TCRdb holds only the in-frame ones, with some missing. Among under 200,000 clones listed, about nine tenths were seen once. Sequencing was carried out using peripheral blood. Receptor source: a woman aged 65 to 85 with acute or convalescent COVID-19.

J is TRBJ1-6 and V is TRBV3-1 (or the pseudogene TRBV3-2), with D maybe TRBD1 (6 bases). The V end lost 5 bases, the J end lost 3 bases, and 8 bases lay between the germline ends. Germline-derived CDR1 and CDR2 are LGHDT and YNNKEL (reference sequence). This CDR3 comprises 14 residues. The DNA for the CDR3 is TGTGCCAGCAGCTCACAGGGCTATAATTCACCCCTCCACTTT. This translates into CASSSQGYNSPLHF.

The rearrangement links TRBV3-1 (or the pseudogene TRBV3-2) to TRBJ1-5; D is ambiguous. With 5 bases removed from V and 3 bases from J, the gap between germline ends came to 17 bases. Germline V lookup: CDR1 LGHDT, CDR2 YNNKEL (reference sequence). The CDR3 runs 16 residues. CDR3 sequence reads: CASSMGGPNTNQPQHF. In nucleotides, the CDR3 is TGTGCCAGCAGCATGGGCGGGCCGAATACCAATCAGCCCCAGCATTTT.

The chain is built from TRBV29-1 and TRBJ2-2; D remains unclear. Trimming took off 3 bases at V and 1 base at J, with 6 bases between the two ends. CDR3 length: 13 amino acids. The germline gives CDR1 SQVTM, CDR2 ANQGSEA. Written as DNA, the CDR3 is TGCAGCGTTGATTGGCAGAACACCGGGGAGCTGTTTTTT. Translated: CSVDWQNTGELFF.

The chain couples TRBV18 to TRBJ2-3; the match to TRBD2 covers 16 bases. The CDR3 length is 16 residues. The J segment lost 5 bases and the V segment lost 3 bases, leaving 2 bases of the junction unmatched. The germline gives CDR1 KGHSH, CDR2 LQKENI. CDR3 bases: TGTGCCAGCTCACCGGGACTAGCGGGAGGGGAAGATACGCAGTATTTT. Residues: CASSPGLAGGEDTQYF. Complete variable domain (other parts from reference TRBV18 and TRBJ2-3): NAGVMQNPRHLVRRRGQEARLRCSPMKGHSHVYWYRQLPEEGLKFMVYLQKENIIDESGMPKERFSAEFPKEGPSILRIQQVVRGDSAAYFCASSPGLAGGEDTQYFGPGTRLTVL.

The gene calls are TRBV18 and TRBJ1-5; 8 nucleotides line up with TRBD1. V lost 4 bases, J lost 7 bases, and 6 bases stayed unmatched. The CDR3 spans 14 residues. Germline V CDR1 and CDR2: KGHSH, LQKENI. CDR3 region: CASSLQGATQPQHF. The CDR3 coding sequence is TGTGCCAGCTCACTGCAGGGGGCGACGCAGCCCCAGCATTTT.

Note on this clone: The junction departs from the called germline gene at one end, perhaps through a read error. The chain couples TRBV19 to TRBJ2-5, with 8 bases lining up with TRBD1. In germline, CDR1 is LNHDA, CDR2 SQIVND (reference sequence). The CDR3 extends over 14 amino acids. The CDR3 loop reads CASSLDRGSETQYF. CDR3 coding DNA: TGTGCCAGTAGTTTAGACAGGGGTTCGGAGACCCAGTACTTC. The full variable domain, completed using reference TRBV19 and TRBJ2-5, is DGGITQSPKYLFRKEGQNVTLSCEQNLNHDAMYWYRQDPGQGLRLIYYSQIVNDFQKGDIAEGYSVSREKKESFPLTVTSAQKNPTAFYLCASSLDRGSETQYFGPGTRLLVL.

The gene calls are TRBV7-2 and TRBJ1-3; D ambiguous. The CDR3 has 14 residues. The germline V gene encodes CDR1 SGHTA and CDR2 FQGNSA. Trimming pared 4 bases from V and 0 bases from J, leaving 7 bases between. CDR3 amino acids: CASSSGSSGNTIYF. DNA of the CDR3: TGTGCCAGCAGCTCCGGTAGCTCTGGAAACACCATATATTTT.

The chain carries TRBV12-3 or TRBV12-4 and TRBJ1-5, with TRBD1 as a possible D gene (5 bases). The CDR3 contains 13 residues. V lost 7 bases and J lost 3, with 10 bases in between. The CDR3 spells CASTAGSNQPQHF. The DNA of the CDR3 is TGTGCCAGCACGGCAGGGTCCAATCAGCCCCAGCATTTT.

The chain uses TRBV5-5 and TRBJ1-1; 8 bases match TRBD1. Looked up from germline, CDR1 is SGHKS and CDR2 is YYEKEE (reference sequence). The CDR3 covers 15 residues. The V gene end was trimmed by 0 bases and the J gene end by 3 bases; junction bases not matched to a gene: 4. The CDR3 nucleotides are TGTGCCAGCAGCTTGGCGGCAGGGGGCCACACTGAAGCTTTCTTT. This codes for CASSLAAGGHTEAFF.

This clone was detected only once. The J gene is TRBJ1-5, the V gene TRBV28, with TRBD1 matching 10 bases. CDR1 is MDHEN and CDR2 is SYDVKM in the germline V gene. Unmatched junction bases numbered 0, after V lost 2 bases and J lost 2 bases. The CDR3 totals 15 residues. CDR3 nucleotides: TGTGCCAGCAGTTTAGGGACAGGGGGCAATCAGCCCCAGCATTTT. Translated: CASSLGTGGNQPQHF.

The J gene is TRBJ2-7, the V gene TRBV19; 7 nucleotides agree with TRBD2. Looked up from germline, CDR1 is LNHDA and CDR2 is SQIVND (reference sequence). The V gene end was trimmed by 4 bases and the J gene end by 6 bases; junction bases not matched to a gene: 3. The CDR3 sequence is 12 residues long. The CDR3 DNA sequence: TGTGCCAGTAGTACGCGCGGGGGCGAGCAGTACTTC. Its translation: CASSTRGGEQYF.

The V and J genes are TRBV10-3 and TRBJ2-2; 7 nucleotides agree with TRBD2. The V segment lost 7 bases and the J segment 4 bases; nucleotides outside the gene matches: 9. CDR3 length: 15 residues. Germline V lookup: CDR1 ENHRY, CDR2 SYGVKD. Here the CDR3 DNA reads TGTGCCATCACCTCCCGGGGAGGGACCACCGGGGAGCTGTTTTTT. Amino acids: CAITSRGGTTGELFF.

This clone was counted a single time. A junction boundary mismatches the germline segment, possibly from a read error. This sequence joins TRBV5-1 and TRBJ2-7; 7 nucleotides agree with TRBD1. The CDR3 extends over 14 amino acids. CDR1 is SGHRS and CDR2 is YFSETQ in the germline V gene. The CDR3 sequence is CASSLDRPSYEQYF. The CDR3 DNA is TGCGCCAGCAGTTTGGACAGGCCATCCTACGAGCAGTACTTC.

The chain couples TRBV20-1 to TRBJ1-5; no reliable D call. The CDR3 is made up of 12 amino acids. The ends were cut back, 6 bases at V and 0 bases at J, with 6 bases in the middle. Germline V gene lookup returns CDR1 DFQATT and CDR2 SNEGSKA (reference sequence). As DNA, the CDR3 is TGCAGTGCCAGTTATAGCAATCAGCCCCAGCATTTT. Translation: CSASYSNQPQHF.

The chain links TRBV6-4 to TRBJ2-2, with 8 bases that match TRBD1. The CDR3 contains 13 residues. With 4 bases clipped from V and 6 bases from J, the junction kept 1 base outside the gene matches. The germline CDR1 and CDR2 sequences are MRHNA and SNTAGT. The CDR3 here is CASSAQGAGELFF. CDR3 DNA: TGTGCCAGCAGTGCACAGGGGGCCGGGGAGCTGTTTTTT.

V and J are TRBV5-4 and TRBJ1-2; TRBD1 matches at 9 bases. Looked up from germline, CDR1 is SGHNT and CDR2 is YYREEE (reference sequence). CDR3 size: 15 residues. Trimming at V came to 6 bases and at J to 5 bases, leaving 11 bases not matched to a gene. The CDR3 is CASTHPGQGGYGYTF. The CDR3 DNA reads TGTGCCAGCACACACCCGGGACAGGGAGGGTATGGCTACACCTTC.

This clone was seen only a few times. The genes are TRBV6-2 or TRBV6-3 and TRBJ2-7; perhaps TRBD2 as D (6 bases). Between the trimmed V and J ends, which lost 1 base and 5 bases, there was a span of 12 bases. The CDR3 runs 14 residues. Germline V gene lookup returns CDR1 MNHEY and CDR2 SVGEGT. In DNA, the CDR3 is TGTGCCAGCAGTTACTACGGGAGAGGAAACGAGCAGTACTTC. It encodes CASSYYGRGNEQYF.

The chain carries TRBV6-5 and TRBJ1-2; a weak D match, TRBD1 (5 bases). The CDR3 spans 14 residues. CDR1 and CDR2 (germline): MNHEY, SVGAGI. Trimming took 6 bases from V and 2 from J, leaving 13 bases between them. The chain's CDR3 is CASRPSGVNYGYTF. Written as DNA, the CDR3 is TGTGCCAGCAGGCCTTCGGGGGTCAACTATGGCTACACCTTC.

The chain joins TRBV18 to TRBJ2-5; 7 nucleotides agree with TRBD1. V was clipped by 2 bases and J by 2 bases; unmatched bases: 5. Germline V lookup: CDR1 KGHSH, CDR2 LQKENI. The CDR3 extends over 15 amino acids. The CDR3, as DNA: TGTGCCAGCTCACCATTTCAGGGGGAACAAGAGACCCAGTACTTC. Its protein product is CASSPFQGEQETQYF.

This chain connects TRBV18 to TRBJ1-5, with D maybe TRBD1 (6 bases). The germline V gene encodes CDR1 KGHSH and CDR2 LQKENI. V was pared by 2 bases and J by 8 bases, with 19 bases between. CDR3 size: 16 residues. DNA of the CDR3: TGTGCCAGCTCACCAACGGGGACAACTCCCGGGGAGCCCCAGCATTTT. It yields the protein CASSPTGTTPGEPQHF.

The genes are TRBV27 and TRBJ2-3, with 10 positions matching TRBD2. Trimming took 0 bases from V and 1 from J; bases not matched to a gene: 7. This CDR3 spans 18 amino acids. Germline CDR1 MNHEY, CDR2 SMNVEV (reference sequence). CDR3 loop: CASSLSAGGLRGTDTQYF. The DNA for the CDR3 is TGTGCCAGCAGTTTATCAGCGGGGGGGCTGAGGGGCACAGATACGCAGTATTTT.

The V call is TRBV18, the J call TRBJ1-5, with D possibly being TRBD1 (5 bases). The germline V gene encodes CDR1 KGHSH and CDR2 LQKENI. The V end lost 5 bases, the J end lost 3 bases, and 8 bases lay between the germline ends. The CDR3 extends over 13 amino acids. CDR3 coding DNA: TGTGCCAGCTCAGCAGGGAACAATCAGCCCCAGCATTTT. Protein product: CASSAGNNQPQHF.

The chain recombines TRBV4-2 with TRBJ1-2; 7 nucleotides match TRBD1. Germline assignment: CDR1 LGHNA and CDR2 YNFKEQ. The CDR3 extends over 13 amino acids. V lost 3 bases to trimming and J lost 7 bases; unmatched junction nucleotides: 5. CDR3: CASSQETGSGYTF. CDR3 DNA sequence: TGTGCCAGCAGCCAGGAGACAGGGTCTGGCTACACCTTC.